The T cell receptor beta chain under discussion was sequenced for a study of OX40 agonist ivuxolimab in advanced cancers. The CDR3 length is 12 residues. In germline, CDR1 is SGHTA, CDR2 FQGNSA. V dropped 7 bases and J dropped 6 bases, with 12 bases sitting between them. The table came from immunoSEQ multiplex PCR; TCRdb's copy has only in-frame clones and leaves some out. Here the sample spans roughly 80,000 clones, approximately 88% being singletons. This clonotype originated in an adult with an advanced solid tumor such as melanoma, head and neck, liver or kidney cancer. The sample was CD4+ or CD8+ T cells sorted from blood, taken in a trial of the OX40 agonist ivuxolimab. The genes are TRBV7-2 and TRBJ1-2; D is unresolved. The CDR3 loop is CASTRPADGYTF. As DNA, the CDR3 is TGTGCCAGCACCCGTCCCGCCGATGGCTACACCTTC.